A single TCR beta chain is shown here with its context. Its antigen is as yet unknown. This entry comes from a study of Ad26.COV2.S vaccination and SARS-CoV-2 variants. Across the study: The authors gave Ad26.COV2.S intramuscularly, either once or twice 56 days apart.

Sample treatment: around 19 received Ad26.COV2.S at low or high dose, single or two shots; roughly 5 received placebo; per-sample allocation not given. Day 63 after the first vaccine or placebo injection was the time point for sampling. General observations from the study: TCR breadth and depth estimates may have understated total T cell responses.

Trimming shortened V by 2 bases and J by 1 base, and 10 bases separated the two germline ends. The CDR3 runs to 15 residues. The germline CDR1 and CDR2 sequences are SGHKS and YYEKEE (reference sequence). Sequencing used immunoSEQ multiplex PCR; TCRdb keeps in-frame clones, though not all of them. This sample has 380,000 or so clones; 83% occur once, and the top ten carry 7.4%. The chain links TRBV5-5 to TRBJ1-5, with D tentatively TRBD1 (6 bases). Material: peripheral blood, obtained in a trial of Ad26.COV2.S vaccine versus placebo. This sequence was found in a person aged 18-60 years who received the Ad26.COV2.S COVID-19 vaccine or a placebo. The CDR3 spells CASSFGQRSNQPQHF. The CDR3, as DNA: TGTGCCAGCAGCTTTGGACAGAGAAGCAATCAGCCCCAGCATTTT.